This T cell receptor beta chain appears in the sequencing data of a study of blood T cell repertoires in COVID-19. Germline trimming cut 5 bases from V and 6 bases from J; bases unmatched to any gene: 8. This CDR3 has 16 amino acids. Germline V gene lookup returns CDR1 SGHTA and CDR2 FQGTGA. As processed by the authors: From reference gene primer amplification, estimates of nucleated cell counts were derived. TCRdb's copy holds only in-frame clones and misses some; the assay was immunoSEQ multiplex PCR. That table is the source of V, J and clone size, and D and trimming were worked out from the DNA. The table lists approximately 90,000 clones, around 89% of them singletons.

The receptor was derived from a man between 60 and 75 years old with acute or convalescent COVID-19. V usage is TRBV7-3 and J usage is TRBJ2-2; 11 bases agree with TRBD1. Sequencing was performed on peripheral blood. CDR3 DNA: TGTGCCAGCAGCGCATCCGGGACAGGGGGGTCCGGGGAGCTGTTTTTT. Amino acids: CASSASGTGGSGELFF.